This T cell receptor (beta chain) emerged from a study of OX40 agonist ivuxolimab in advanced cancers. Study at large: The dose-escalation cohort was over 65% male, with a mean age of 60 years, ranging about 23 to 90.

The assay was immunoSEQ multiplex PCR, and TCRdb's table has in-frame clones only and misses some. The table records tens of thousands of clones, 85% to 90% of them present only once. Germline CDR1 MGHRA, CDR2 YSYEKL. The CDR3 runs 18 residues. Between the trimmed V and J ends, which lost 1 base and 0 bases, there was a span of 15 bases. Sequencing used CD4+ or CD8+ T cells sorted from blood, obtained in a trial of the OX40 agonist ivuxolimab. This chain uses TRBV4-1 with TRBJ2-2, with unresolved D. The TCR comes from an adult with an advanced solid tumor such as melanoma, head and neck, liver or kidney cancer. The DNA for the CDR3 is TGCGCCAGCAGCCAAGCTGGGGAAAACTACGCGAACACCGGGGAGCTGTTTTTT. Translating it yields CASSQAGENYANTGELFF.